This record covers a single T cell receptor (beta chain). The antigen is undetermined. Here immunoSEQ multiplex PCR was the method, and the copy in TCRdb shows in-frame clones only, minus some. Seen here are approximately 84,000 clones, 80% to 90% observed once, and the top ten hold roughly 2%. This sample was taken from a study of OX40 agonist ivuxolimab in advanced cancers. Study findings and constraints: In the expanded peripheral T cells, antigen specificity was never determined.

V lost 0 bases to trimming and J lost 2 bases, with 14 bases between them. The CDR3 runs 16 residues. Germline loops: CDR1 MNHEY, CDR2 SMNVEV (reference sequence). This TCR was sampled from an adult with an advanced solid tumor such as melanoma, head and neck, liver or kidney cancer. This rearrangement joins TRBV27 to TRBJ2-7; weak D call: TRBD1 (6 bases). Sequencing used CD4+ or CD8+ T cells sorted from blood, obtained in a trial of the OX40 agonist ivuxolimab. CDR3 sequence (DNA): TGTGCCAGCAGTTTATCGGCCCGGGACACAACCTACGAGCAGTACTTC. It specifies CASSLSARDTTYEQYF.